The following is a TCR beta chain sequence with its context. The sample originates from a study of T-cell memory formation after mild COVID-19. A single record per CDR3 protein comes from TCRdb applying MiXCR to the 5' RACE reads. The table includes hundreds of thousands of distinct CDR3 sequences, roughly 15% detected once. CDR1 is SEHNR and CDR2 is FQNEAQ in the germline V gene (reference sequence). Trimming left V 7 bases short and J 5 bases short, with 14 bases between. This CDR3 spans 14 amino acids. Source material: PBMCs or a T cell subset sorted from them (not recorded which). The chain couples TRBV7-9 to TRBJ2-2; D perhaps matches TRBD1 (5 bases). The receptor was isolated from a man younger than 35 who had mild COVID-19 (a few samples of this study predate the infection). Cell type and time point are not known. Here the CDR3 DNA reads TGTGCCAGCAAATGGCAGGGAAGAACCGGGGAGCTGTTTTTT. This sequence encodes CASKWQGRTGELFF.